This TCR beta chain is drawn from a study of CD8+CD57+ T cells in acquired aplastic anemia. Turning to the study itself: Sorting CD4+ and CD8+ cells gave DNA averaging approximately 2.9 ug.

Study results and caveats: Any difference that existed in CD8+ Simpson's diversity between patients and controls was not significant.

The authors sequenced patients whose flow cytometry had shown CD8+CD57+ cell expansion. Each of the patients presented with severe acquired aplastic anemia. A word on this clonotype: The antigen is undetermined.

The trim removed 5 bases at V and 8 bases at J, leaving 8 bases unmatched. This CDR3 contains 14 residues. In germline, CDR1 is SGHVS, CDR2 FNYEAQ. Genomic DNA served as template for TCR beta VDJ and CDR3 profiling. In TCRdb, the reads were re-called with MiXCR into one record per CDR3 protein. The sample lists around 120,000 distinct CDR3 sequences; roughly 40% were seen once. The chain uses TRBV7-6 and TRBJ1-4; 7 nucleotides line up with TRBD1. The clonotype was recovered from a human donor with aplastic anemia. Sequenced material: sorted CD4+, CD8+, or CD8+CD57+ T cells (not recorded which) from PBMCs. The CDR3 loop reads CASSQTGRGEKLFF. In nucleotides, the CDR3 is TGTGCCAGCAGCCAGACAGGGCGAGGAGAAAAACTGTTTTTT.